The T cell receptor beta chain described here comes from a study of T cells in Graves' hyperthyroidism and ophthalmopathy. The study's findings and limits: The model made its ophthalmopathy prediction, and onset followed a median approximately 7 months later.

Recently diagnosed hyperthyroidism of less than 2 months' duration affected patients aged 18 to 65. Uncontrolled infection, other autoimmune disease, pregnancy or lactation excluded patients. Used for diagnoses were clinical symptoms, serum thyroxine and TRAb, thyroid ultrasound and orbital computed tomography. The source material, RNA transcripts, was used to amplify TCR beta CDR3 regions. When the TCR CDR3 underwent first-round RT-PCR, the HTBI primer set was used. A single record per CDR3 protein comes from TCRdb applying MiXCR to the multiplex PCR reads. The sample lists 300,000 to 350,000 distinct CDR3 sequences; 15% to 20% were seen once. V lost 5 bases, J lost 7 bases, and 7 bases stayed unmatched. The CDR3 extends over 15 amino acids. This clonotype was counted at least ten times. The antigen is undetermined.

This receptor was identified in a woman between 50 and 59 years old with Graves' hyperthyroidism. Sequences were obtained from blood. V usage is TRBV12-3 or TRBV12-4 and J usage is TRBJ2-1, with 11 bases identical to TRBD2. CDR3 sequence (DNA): TGTGCCAGCAGTACAGGGACTAGCGGAGAAAATGAGCAGTTCTTC. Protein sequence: CASSTGTSGENEQFF.